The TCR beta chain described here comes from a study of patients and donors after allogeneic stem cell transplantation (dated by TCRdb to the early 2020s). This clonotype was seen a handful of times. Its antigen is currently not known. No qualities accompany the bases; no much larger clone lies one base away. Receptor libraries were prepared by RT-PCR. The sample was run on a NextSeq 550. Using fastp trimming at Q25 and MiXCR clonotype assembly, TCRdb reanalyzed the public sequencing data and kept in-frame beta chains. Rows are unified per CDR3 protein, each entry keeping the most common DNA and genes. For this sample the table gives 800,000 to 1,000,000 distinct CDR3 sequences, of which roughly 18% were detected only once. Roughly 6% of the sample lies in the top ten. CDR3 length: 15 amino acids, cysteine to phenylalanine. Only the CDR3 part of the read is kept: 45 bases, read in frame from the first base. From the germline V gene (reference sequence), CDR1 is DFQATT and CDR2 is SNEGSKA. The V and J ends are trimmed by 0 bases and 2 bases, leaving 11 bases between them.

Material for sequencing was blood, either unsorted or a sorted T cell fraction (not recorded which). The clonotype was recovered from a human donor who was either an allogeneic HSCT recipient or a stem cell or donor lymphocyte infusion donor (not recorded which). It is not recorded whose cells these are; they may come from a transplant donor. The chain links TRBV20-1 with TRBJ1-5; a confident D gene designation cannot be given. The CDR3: CSARDLGQGNQPQHF. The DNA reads TGCAGTGCTAGAGATCTTGGGCAGGGCAATCAGCCCCAGCATTTT.